The 2 T cell receptor beta chains below were found in one sample sequenced in a study of cytomegalovirus exposure and HLA in healthy donors. In the PCR, 60 Vbeta and 13 Jbeta primers were used. Generated by immunoSEQ multiplex PCR, the TCRdb table keeps only in-frame clones and is missing some. Among some 150,000 clones listed, roughly 80% were seen once. The source material was PBMCs. These receptors originate from a young woman in good health and CMV-seropositive.

The V and J genes are TRBV6-4 and TRBJ1-6; D gene ambiguous. V was cut by 7 bases and J by 7 bases, with 11 bases left in between. Germline-derived CDR1 and CDR2 are MRHNA and SNTAGT. The CDR3 has 13 amino acids. CDR3 residues: CASKAGINSPLHF. DNA of the CDR3: TGTGCCAGCAAGGCGGGGATCAATTCACCCCTCCACTTT.

The chain joins TRBV5-5 to TRBJ2-3, with D maybe TRBD2 (5 bases). Trimming removed 0 bases at V and 2 bases at J, with 7 bases between. The CDR3 has 14 residues. Germline V gene data show CDR1 as SGHKS and CDR2 as YYEKEE (reference sequence). The CDR3 DNA follows: TGTGCCAGCAGCTTGGGAGGGTTCACAGATACGCAGTATTTT. Translation: CASSLGGFTDTQYF. The whole variable domain, remainder taken from reference TRBV5-5 and TRBJ2-3, is DAGVTQSPTHLIKTRGQQVTLRCSPISGHKSVSWYQQVLGQGPQFIFQYYEKEERGRGNFPDRFSARQFPNYSSELNVNALLLGDSALYLCASSLGGFTDTQYFGPGTRLTVL.